This T cell receptor beta chain was sequenced in a study of long-term antiretroviral therapy in people with HIV. Remarks on this clone: Its antigen is unidentified.

Study-wide results and caveats: Repertoires from HIV showed CDR3 length ranges narrower than those of controls. Relative to transplant donor controls, diversity remained lower despite increasing after ART.

Sequencing used immunoSEQ v3.0 at survey level. For every sample, sequencing targeted about 35,000-50,000 T-cell genomes. Generated by immunoSEQ multiplex PCR, the TCRdb table keeps only in-frame clones and is missing some. The sample has approximately 27,000 clones; about 87% are singletons. Every specimen provided roughly 0.85-11 million cryopreserved PBMC before DNA extraction took place. V was clipped by 8 bases and J by 3 bases; unmatched bases: 4. CDR3 length equals 13 residues. The germline gives CDR1 SEHNR, CDR2 FQNEAQ (reference sequence). The TCR comes from a woman between 18 and 29 years old with HIV. Material: unsorted PBMCs, obtained 1.8 years after starting antiretroviral therapy. This chain uses TRBV7-9 with TRBJ2-7; TRBD1 matches at 10 bases. Here the CDR3 reads CASPRTGGYEQYF. In DNA, the CDR3 is TGTGCCAGCCCACGGACAGGGGGCTACGAGCAGTACTTC.